The 14 T cell receptor beta chains reported below all come from one sample, sequenced in a study of T cells in Graves' hyperthyroidism and ophthalmopathy (dated by TCRdb to between 2018 and 2021). Library construction relied on multiplex PCR. The instrument given in TCRdb is Illumina HiSeq 2000. The TCR beta CDR3 regions were amplified from the RNA transcripts. For the first round of RT-PCR on the TCR CDR3, the HTBI primer set was used together with the Qiagen OneStep RT-PCR kit. TCRdb applied fastp at Q25 and MiXCR to the public reads, then kept only in-frame beta chains. Rows with one shared CDR3 protein collapse into an entry with the most common genes and DNA. This sample gives around 560,000 distinct CDR3 sequences in total; about a sixth of them show up just once. The ten top clones hold around 18% of the sample. The sample consisted of blood. The receptors here all came from a woman aged 18-29 years with Graves' hyperthyroidism.

Ten or more counts support this clonotype. The V gene is TRBV27, the J gene TRBJ2-5, with 8 bases lining up with TRBD2. The germline V gene has CDR1 MNHEY and CDR2 SMNVEV (reference sequence). V gave up 6 bases and J gave up 13 bases; unmatched junction bases: 13. The CDR3 has 13 amino acids. In nucleotides, the CDR3 is TGTGCCAGCAGCCTGGCCGGGAGGGCTAAGGTGTACTTC. It codes for CASSLAGRAKVYF.

This clonotype turned up a few times. The chain combines TRBV19 with TRBJ1-2; D not resolved. This CDR3 spans 15 amino acids. Germline CDR1 reads LNHDA; CDR2 reads SQIVND (reference sequence). Trimming stripped 5 bases from V and 1 base from J, with 14 bases between. The CDR3 region has the DNA TGTGCCAGTAGTGGAGACTGGGGAATTAACTATGGCTACACCTTC. Residues: CASSGDWGINYGYTF. The variable domain in full, with the rest retrieved from reference TRBV19 and TRBJ1-2, is DGGITQSPKYLFRKEGQNVTLSCEQNLNHDAMYWYRQDPGQGLRLIYYSQIVNDFQKGDIAEGYSVSREKKESFPLTVTSAQKNPTAFYLCASSGDWGINYGYTFGSGTRLTVV.

This clonotype has only a few counts. The chain carries TRBV12-3 or TRBV12-4 and TRBJ2-2, with TRBD1 matching 7 bases. This CDR3 region has 16 residues. V lost 5 bases and J lost 8; bases outside the gene matches: 14. Here the CDR3 DNA reads TGTGCCAGCAGTCCCACCCCGGGACAGCTTTTAGGGGAGCTGTTTTTT. Translation gives CASSPTPGQLLGELFF.

This clonotype was recorded at least ten times. This chain connects TRBV12-3 or TRBV12-4 to TRBJ1-1; D unresolved. The CDR3 has 15 residues. Deletions cut 6 bases from V and 4 bases from J, with 18 bases between. CDR3 sequence reads: CASRAWRGDGTEAFF. As DNA, the CDR3 is TGTGCCAGCAGAGCCTGGCGAGGAGACGGCACTGAAGCTTTCTTT.

The genes are TRBV15 and TRBJ1-6; TRBD1 agrees at 9 bases. J gave up 8 bases and V 3 bases, and 2 bases lay outside the gene matches. The CDR3 spans 14 residues. Germline assignment: CDR1 LNHNV and CDR2 YYDKDF (reference sequence). The CDR3 reads CATSRGDRDSPLHF. The CDR3 DNA follows: TGTGCCACCAGCAGGGGGGACAGGGATTCACCCCTCCACTTT.

This clonotype showed up just once. V and J are TRBV7-8 and TRBJ1-2; the D is unclear. CDR3 length: 14 residues. V shed 2 bases and J shed 4 bases, with 11 bases lying between them. In germline, CDR1 is SGHVS, CDR2 FQNEAQ. The CDR3 loop is CASSLRGNLYGYTF. The CDR3 DNA reads TGTGCCAGCAGCTTACGGGGAAACCTCTATGGCTACACCTTC.

This clonotype showed up many times. The chain carries TRBV7-2 and TRBJ2-7; D unresolved. The CDR3 length is 12 residues. In germline, CDR1 is SGHTA, CDR2 FQGNSA. Trimming stripped 1 base from V and 7 bases from J, with 8 bases between. The DNA for the CDR3 is TGTGCCAGCAGCTTAGATCATCGGGAGCAGTACTTC. This gives the protein CASSLDHREQYF.

This clonotype was counted only a few times. The gene calls are TRBV10-3 and TRBJ1-1, with D perhaps matching TRBD1 (6 bases). The CDR3 length is 14 residues. Trimming stripped 11 bases from V and 1 base from J, with 17 bases between. Germline lookup yields CDR1 ENHRY and CDR2 SYGVKD. The CDR3 nucleotides read TGTGCCGCCTCCGGGACAAGAGGGAACACTGAAGCTTTCTTT. Its protein product is CAASGTRGNTEAFF.

There are many counts of this clonotype. The chain employs TRBV12-5 and TRBJ1-1; the D gene is possibly TRBD1 (6 bases). Trimming left V 5 bases short and J 6 bases short, with 19 bases between. This CDR3 is built from 15 residues. Germline V CDR1 and CDR2: LGHNT, FRNRAP. CDR3 DNA sequence: TGTGCTAGTGGTCCGAGGGGGGCTTCCCTCCCTGAAGCTTTCTTT. Translating it yields CASGPRGASLPEAFF.

The rearrangement joins TRBV20-1 to TRBJ2-7, with TRBD2 identical over 8 bases. The CDR3 spans 14 residues. V lost 1 base to trimming and J lost 2 bases; unmatched junction nucleotides: 4. Germline CDR1 reads DFQATT; CDR2 reads SNEGSKA (reference sequence). The CDR3 region is CSARVQRETYEQYF. CDR3 bases: TGCAGTGCTAGAGTCCAGCGGGAGACCTACGAGCAGTACTTC.

About this clonotype: As the CDR3 is not closed by the conserved phenylalanine or tryptophan, this likely results from a read error. The genes are TRBV20-1 and TRBJ1-2; weak D call: TRBD1 (6 bases). This CDR3 contains 14 residues. V gave up 2 bases and J gave up 1 base, with 11 bases separating them. The germline V gene encodes CDR1 DFQATT and CDR2 SNEGSKA (reference sequence). CDR3 in DNA: TGCAGTGCTAGATTTGAGGGGGTTAACTATGGCTACACCCTC. Amino acid sequence: CSARFEGVNYGYTL.

At least ten counts were recorded for this clonotype. The rearrangement uses TRBV20-1 and TRBJ2-7; possible D gene TRBD1, 5 bases. The CDR3 loop spans 16 amino acids. V shed 0 bases and J shed 0 bases, with 15 bases lying between them. Germline CDR1 reads DFQATT; CDR2 reads SNEGSKA (reference sequence). The CDR3 sequence: CSARDPGKGLSYEQYF. In DNA form, the CDR3 reads TGCAGTGCTAGAGATCCCGGAAAGGGGCTCTCCTACGAGCAGTACTTC.

Concerning this clonotype: This clone may be a read error of a much larger clone one base away. The chain links TRBV3-1 to TRBJ2-7; a possible D gene is TRBD1 (5 bases). V lost 1 base to trimming and J lost 0 bases, with 10 bases between them. The CDR3 is made up of 15 amino acids. Germline V CDR1 and CDR2: LGHDT, YNNKEL (reference sequence). As DNA, the CDR3 is TGTGCCAGCAGCCAAGTTCAGGGATTCTCCTACGAGCAGTACTTC. It is translated as CASSQVQGFSYEQYF.

The V gene is TRBV10-2, the J gene TRBJ1-6; the D is unclear. Looked up from germline, CDR1 is WSHSY and CDR2 is SAAADI. The CDR3 is 13 amino acids. V was shortened by 6 bases and J by 5 bases, with 8 bases between the two germline ends. The DNA for the CDR3 is TGCGCCAGCAGGAGGTCAGATAATTCACCCCTCCACTTT. As protein: CASRRSDNSPLHF.